Sequencing of this T cell receptor (beta chain) was carried out in a study of OX40 agonist ivuxolimab in advanced cancers. Study-level information: Each dose-escalation patient presented with hepatocellular carcinoma, melanoma, renal cell or head and neck cancer. A male proportion of approximately 80% was recorded, with mean age about 54 years and range roughly 23 to 79. Notes on the study in general: The CD4+ and CD8+ T cells in the blood had expanded clonally by week 6 at 0.1 to 3.0 mg/kg. In the 0.1-3.0 mg/kg groups, partial responders showed among the lowest expansion.

To note about this clone: What it binds is not known.

The assay was immunoSEQ multiplex PCR, and TCRdb's table has in-frame clones only and misses some. The sample holds 45,000 or so clones, 70% to 90% seen once. Germline CDR1 is SGHRS and CDR2 is YFSETQ. This CDR3 contains 15 residues. V dropped 4 bases and J dropped 6; count of bases not matched to a gene: 8. The chain is built from TRBV5-1 and TRBJ2-1; 9 nucleotides align to TRBD2. This specimen was CD4+ or CD8+ T cells sorted from blood, taken in a trial of the OX40 agonist ivuxolimab. The receptor was isolated from an adult with an advanced solid tumor such as melanoma, head and neck, liver or kidney cancer. The CDR3 spells CASSPLPGLANEQFF. CDR3 nucleotides: TGCGCCAGCAGCCCTCTCCCGGGACTAGCCAATGAGCAGTTCTTC.